The T cell receptor beta chain under discussion was sequenced for a study of a mutant IDH1 vaccine in newly diagnosed glioma. Generated by immunoSEQ multiplex PCR, the TCRdb table keeps only in-frame clones and is missing some. Among 75,000 to 100,000 clones listed, roughly 87% were seen once. Time point: baseline, week 1 (first vaccination visit). Noted treatment: pre-vaccination baseline after standard-of-care therapy. Each donor presented with a new WHO grade 3 or 4 astrocytoma that tested IDH1-mutant and showed ATRX loss. This CDR3 spans 14 amino acids. The germline V and J ends were trimmed by 7 bases and 2 bases, with 13 bases remaining between them. CDR1 and CDR2 from the germline V gene are SGHTA and FQGNSA.

This sequence originates from a man between 35 and 55 years old with glioma. Some clones in this sample may be carry-over from other donors' samples. This chain links TRBV7-2 with TRBJ2-3; the D is unclear. Sequenced here: PBMCs, sampled from a glioma patient treated with radiotherapy, temozolomide or both. CDR3 loop: CASTIYSTTDTQYF. For the CDR3, the DNA is TGTGCCAGCACCATCTACTCAACCACAGATACGCAGTATTTT.